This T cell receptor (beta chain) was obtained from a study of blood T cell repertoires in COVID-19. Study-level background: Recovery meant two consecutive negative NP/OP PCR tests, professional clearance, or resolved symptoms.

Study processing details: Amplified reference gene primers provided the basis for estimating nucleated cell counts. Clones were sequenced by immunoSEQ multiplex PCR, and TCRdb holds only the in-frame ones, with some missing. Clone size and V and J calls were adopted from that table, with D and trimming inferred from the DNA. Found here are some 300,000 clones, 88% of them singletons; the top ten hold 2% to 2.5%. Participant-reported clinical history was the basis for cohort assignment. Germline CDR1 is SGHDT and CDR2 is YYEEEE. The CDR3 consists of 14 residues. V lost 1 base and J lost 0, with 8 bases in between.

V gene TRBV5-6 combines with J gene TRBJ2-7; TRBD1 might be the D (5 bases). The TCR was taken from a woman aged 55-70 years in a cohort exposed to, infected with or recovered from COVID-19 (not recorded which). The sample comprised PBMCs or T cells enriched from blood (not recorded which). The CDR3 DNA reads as TGTGCCAGCAGCTTGTTTAGGGGCTCCTACGAGCAGTACTTC. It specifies CASSLFRGSYEQYF. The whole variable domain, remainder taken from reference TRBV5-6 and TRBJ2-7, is DAGVTQSPTHLIKTRGQQVTLRCSPKSGHDTVSWYQQALGQGPQFIFQYYEEEERQRGNFPDRFSGHQFPNYSSELNVNALLLGDSALYLCASSLFRGSYEQYFGPGTRLTVT.